These 9 T cell receptor beta chains originate from one sample sequenced in a study of T cell repertoires in cytomegalovirus infection. Via MiXCR, TCRdb re-called the reads, giving one row per CDR3 protein. The table shows about 830,000 distinct CDR3 sequences, with roughly 33% occurring only once. Their recognized antigens are unknown. Sequences were derived from cultured CD8+ T cells from PBMCs, sampled from culture after CMV antigen stimulation. All receptors come from a human donor in good health (CMV status not recorded). Some clones in this sample may be carry-over from other donors' samples.

V and J are TRBV27 and TRBJ1-1, with a weak D call TRBD1 (5 bases). Looked up from germline, CDR1 is MNHEY and CDR2 is SMNVEV (reference sequence). This CDR3 has 13 residues. V lost 10 bases to trimming and J lost 1 base, with 13 bases between them. The CDR3 reads CANWGEGNTEAFF. In DNA form, the CDR3 reads TGTGCCAACTGGGGGGAGGGGAACACTGAAGCTTTCTTT.

In this sample, this clonotype turned up a few times. This chain links TRBV2 with TRBJ2-7, with 8 nucleotides matching TRBD1. This CDR3 has 15 residues. CDR1 is SNHLY, CDR2 FYNNEI, per germline. J gave up 3 bases and V 2 bases, and 6 bases lay outside the gene matches. CDR3 sequence: CASSETAGQVYEQYF. The CDR3, as DNA: TGTGCCAGCAGTGAAACGGCGGGACAGGTCTACGAGCAGTACTTC.

In nucleotides, the CDR3 is TGTGCCAGCTTGGGACAGGATCCTGGCTACACCTTC. Protein product: CASLGQDPGYTF. J is TRBJ1-2 and V is TRBV5-6; 8 positions match TRBD1. V lost 7 bases to trimming and J lost 7 bases; unmatched junction nucleotides: 6. The CDR3 is 12 amino acids. Germline V gene data show CDR1 as SGHDT and CDR2 as YYEEEE.

The rearrangement uses TRBV12-3 or TRBV12-4 and TRBJ1-5; the D gene is possibly TRBD1 (6 bases). Trimming removed 1 base from V and 6 bases from J, with 13 bases in between. This CDR3 comprises 15 residues. This chain's CDR3 is CASSLGGTGFQPQHF. The CDR3 bases are TGTGCCAGCAGTTTAGGTGGAACAGGGTTTCAGCCCCAGCATTTT.

The J gene is TRBJ2-3, the V gene TRBV10-3, with 8 bases identical to TRBD1. Trimming cost V 2 bases and J 6 bases; bases outside gene matches: 7. CDR3 length equals 15 residues. Germline assignment: CDR1 ENHRY and CDR2 SYGVKD. The CDR3 is CAISEPQGARDTQYF. The CDR3 DNA reads TGTGCCATCAGTGAGCCTCAGGGGGCGCGTGATACGCAGTATTTT.

In its sample, this clonotype was seen a few times. The chain joins TRBV4-3 to TRBJ2-2; weak D call: TRBD1 (6 bases). Deletions cut 1 base from V and 8 bases from J, with 14 bases between. CDR3 size: 15 residues. CDR1 is LGHNA and CDR2 is YSLEER in the germline V gene. CDR3 loop: CASSQGATGKGELFF. The CDR3, as DNA: TGCGCCAGCAGCCAAGGTGCAACAGGGAAAGGGGAGCTGTTTTTT.

This clonotype has more than one count but fewer than ten. This chain uses TRBV7-9 with TRBJ2-5; the D gene is possibly TRBD2 (5 bases). The CDR3 covers 11 residues. Germline V lookup: CDR1 SEHNR, CDR2 FQNEAQ (reference sequence). This CDR3 is CIGHSSGTQYF. CDR3 DNA: TGTATTGGGCACTCGAGCGGGACCCAGTACTTC.

The chain recombines TRBV4-1 with TRBJ2-1; tentative D call: TRBD1 (6 bases). Trimming removed 0 bases from V and 0 bases from J, with 12 bases in between. The CDR3 covers 17 residues. Germline values: CDR1 MGHRA, CDR2 YSYEKL. In DNA form, the CDR3 reads TGCGCCAGCAGCCAAGAACTCCGAGGGGGCTCCTACAATGAGCAGTTCTTC. This codes for CASSQELRGGSYNEQFF.

This sequence joins TRBV4-2 and TRBJ2-2; weak D call: TRBD1 (6 bases). This CDR3 is built from 18 residues. Germline V CDR1 and CDR2: LGHNA, YNFKEQ. Trimming left V 3 bases short and J 2 bases short, with 19 bases between. CDR3 sequence: CASSHHVTGLVNTGELFF. The CDR3, as DNA: TGTGCCAGCAGCCATCATGTTACAGGGCTCGTTAACACCGGGGAGCTGTTTTTT.